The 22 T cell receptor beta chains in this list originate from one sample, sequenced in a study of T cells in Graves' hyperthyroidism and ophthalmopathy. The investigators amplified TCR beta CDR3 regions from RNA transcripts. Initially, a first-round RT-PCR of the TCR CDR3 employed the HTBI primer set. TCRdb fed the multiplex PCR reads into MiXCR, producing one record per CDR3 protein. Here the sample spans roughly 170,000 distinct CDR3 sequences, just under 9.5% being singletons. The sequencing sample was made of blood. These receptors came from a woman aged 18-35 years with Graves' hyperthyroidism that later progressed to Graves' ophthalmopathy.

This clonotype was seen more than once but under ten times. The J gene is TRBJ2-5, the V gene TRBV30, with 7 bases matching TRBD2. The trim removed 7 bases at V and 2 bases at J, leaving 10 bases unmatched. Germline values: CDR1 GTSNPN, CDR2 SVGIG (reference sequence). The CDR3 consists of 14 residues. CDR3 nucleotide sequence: TGTGCCTATCAAACAGCGGGGTCACAAGAGACCCAGTACTTC. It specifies CAYQTAGSQETQYF.

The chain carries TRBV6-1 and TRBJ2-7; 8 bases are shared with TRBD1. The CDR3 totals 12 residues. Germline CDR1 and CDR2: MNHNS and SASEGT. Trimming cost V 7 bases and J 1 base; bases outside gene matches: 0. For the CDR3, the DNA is TGTGCCAGCAACAGGGGGTCCTACGAGCAGTACTTC. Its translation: CASNRGSYEQYF.

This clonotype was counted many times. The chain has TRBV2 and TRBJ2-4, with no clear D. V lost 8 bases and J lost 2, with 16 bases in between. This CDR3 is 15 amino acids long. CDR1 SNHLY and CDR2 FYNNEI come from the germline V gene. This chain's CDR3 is CASRLGGSPKNIQYF. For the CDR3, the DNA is TGTGCCAGCCGCCTGGGTGGCAGTCCCAAAAACATTCAGTACTTC.

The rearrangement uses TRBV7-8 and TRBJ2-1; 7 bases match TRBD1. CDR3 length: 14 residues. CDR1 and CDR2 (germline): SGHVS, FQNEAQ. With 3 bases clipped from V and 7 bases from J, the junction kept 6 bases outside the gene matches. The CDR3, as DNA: TGTGCCAGCAGCTTTAGACAGGGTCGGAATGAGCAGTTCTTC. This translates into CASSFRQGRNEQFF.

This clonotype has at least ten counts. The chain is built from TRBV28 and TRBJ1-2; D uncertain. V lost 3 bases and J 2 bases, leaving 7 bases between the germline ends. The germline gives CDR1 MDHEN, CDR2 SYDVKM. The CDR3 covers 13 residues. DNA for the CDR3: TGTGCCAGCAGTTTGCCGGAGAACTATGGCTACACCTTC. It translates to CASSLPENYGYTF.

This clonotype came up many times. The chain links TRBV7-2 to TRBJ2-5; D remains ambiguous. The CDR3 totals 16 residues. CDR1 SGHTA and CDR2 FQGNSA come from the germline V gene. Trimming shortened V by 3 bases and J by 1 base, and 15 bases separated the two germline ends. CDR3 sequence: CASSFRTSLAQETQYF. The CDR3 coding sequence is TGTGCCAGCAGCTTCCGGACCTCTCTTGCCCAAGAGACCCAGTACTTC.

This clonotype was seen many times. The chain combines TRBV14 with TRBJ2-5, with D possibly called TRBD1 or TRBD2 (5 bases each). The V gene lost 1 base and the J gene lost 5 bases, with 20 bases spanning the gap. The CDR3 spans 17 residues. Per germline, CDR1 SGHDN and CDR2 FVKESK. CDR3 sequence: CASSQVALRQLLETQYF. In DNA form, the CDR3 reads TGTGCCAGCAGCCAAGTAGCGCTGCGACAGCTTCTCGAGACCCAGTACTTC.

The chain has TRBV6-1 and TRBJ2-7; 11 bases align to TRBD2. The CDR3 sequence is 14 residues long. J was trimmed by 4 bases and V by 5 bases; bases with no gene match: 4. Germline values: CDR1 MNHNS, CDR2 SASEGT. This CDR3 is CASSYSGGVYEQYF. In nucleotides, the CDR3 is TGTGCCAGCAGTTATAGCGGGGGGGTGTACGAGCAGTACTTC.

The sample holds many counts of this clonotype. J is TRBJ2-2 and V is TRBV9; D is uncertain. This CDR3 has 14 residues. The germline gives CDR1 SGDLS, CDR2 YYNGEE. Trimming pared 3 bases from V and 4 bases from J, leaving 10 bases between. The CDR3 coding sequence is TGTGCCAGCAGCGGAAGATACCTCACCGGGGAGCTGTTTTTT. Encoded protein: CASSGRYLTGELFF.

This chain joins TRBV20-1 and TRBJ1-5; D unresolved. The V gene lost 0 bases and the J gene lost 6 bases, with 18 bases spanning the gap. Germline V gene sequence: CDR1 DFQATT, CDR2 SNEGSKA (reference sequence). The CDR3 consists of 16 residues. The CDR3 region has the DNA TGCAGTGCTAGAGAAAAGACGGTGGTGGGGTTTCAGCCCCAGCATTTT. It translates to CSAREKTVVGFQPQHF.

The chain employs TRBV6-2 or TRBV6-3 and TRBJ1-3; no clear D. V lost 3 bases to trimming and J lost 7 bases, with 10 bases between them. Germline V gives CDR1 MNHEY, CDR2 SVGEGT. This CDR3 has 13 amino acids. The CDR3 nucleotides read TGTGCCAGCAGTTATAAAGGAGCGAACACCATATATTTT. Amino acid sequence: CASSYKGANTIYF.

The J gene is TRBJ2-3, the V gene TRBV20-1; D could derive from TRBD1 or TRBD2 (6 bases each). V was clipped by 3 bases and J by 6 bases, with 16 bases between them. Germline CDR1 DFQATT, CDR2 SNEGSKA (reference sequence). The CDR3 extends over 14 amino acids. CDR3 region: CSASLPRGVDTQYF. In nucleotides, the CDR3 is TGCAGTGCTAGTCTCCCGAGGGGGGTTGATACGCAGTATTTT.

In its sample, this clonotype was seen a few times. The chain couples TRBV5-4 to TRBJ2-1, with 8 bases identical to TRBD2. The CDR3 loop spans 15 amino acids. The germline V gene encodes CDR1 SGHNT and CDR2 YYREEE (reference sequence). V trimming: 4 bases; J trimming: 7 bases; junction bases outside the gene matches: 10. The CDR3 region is CASSPGLGRANEQFF. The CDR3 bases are TGTGCCAGCAGCCCGGGACTAGGACGAGCGAATGAGCAGTTCTTC.

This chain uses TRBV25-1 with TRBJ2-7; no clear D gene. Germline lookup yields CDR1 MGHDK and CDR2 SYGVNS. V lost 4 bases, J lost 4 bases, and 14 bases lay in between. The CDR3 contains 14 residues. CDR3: CASSGNSPRYEQYF. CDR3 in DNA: TGTGCCAGCAGTGGTAATAGCCCCCGTTACGAGCAGTACTTC.

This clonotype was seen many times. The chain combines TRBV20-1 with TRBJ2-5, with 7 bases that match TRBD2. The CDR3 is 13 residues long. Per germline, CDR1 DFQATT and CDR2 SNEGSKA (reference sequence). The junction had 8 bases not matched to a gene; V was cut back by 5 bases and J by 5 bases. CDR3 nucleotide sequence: TGCAGTGCTGATCGGGGGGACGGGGAGACCCAGTACTTC. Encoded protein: CSADRGDGETQYF.

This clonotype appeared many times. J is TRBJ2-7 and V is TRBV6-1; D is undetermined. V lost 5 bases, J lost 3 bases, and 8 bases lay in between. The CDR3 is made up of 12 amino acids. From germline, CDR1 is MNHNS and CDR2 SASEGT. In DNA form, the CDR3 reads TGTGCCAGCAGTAAGGGATTCTACGAGCAGTACTTC. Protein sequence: CASSKGFYEQYF.

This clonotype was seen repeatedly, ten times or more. The DNA of the CDR3 is TGTGCCAGCACACTAGCGGGAGGGCCCACAGATACGCAGTATTTT. Its translation is CASTLAGGPTDTQYF. V gene TRBV6-1 combines with J gene TRBJ2-3, with 13 bases fitting TRBD2. Germline CDR1 and CDR2: MNHNS and SASEGT. Trimming took 7 bases from V and 2 from J; bases not matched to a gene: 3. The CDR3 runs 15 residues.

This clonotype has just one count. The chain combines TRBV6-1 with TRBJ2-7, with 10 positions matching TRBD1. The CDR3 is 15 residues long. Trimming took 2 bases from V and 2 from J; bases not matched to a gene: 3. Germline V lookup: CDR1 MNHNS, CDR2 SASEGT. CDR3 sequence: CASSELDRGTYEQYF. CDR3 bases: TGTGCCAGCAGTGAACTGGACAGGGGGACCTACGAGCAGTACTTC.

DNA for the CDR3: TGTGCCAGCAGTTTGGAGCCGGGGGCAGGGGACACTGAAGCTTTCTTT. Translated: CASSLEPGAGDTEAFF. The chain combines TRBV28 with TRBJ1-1; TRBD1 is a possible D gene (6 bases). Trimming removed 3 bases from V and 3 bases from J, with 17 bases in between. The CDR3 is made up of 16 amino acids. CDR1 and CDR2 from the germline V gene are MDHEN and SYDVKM.

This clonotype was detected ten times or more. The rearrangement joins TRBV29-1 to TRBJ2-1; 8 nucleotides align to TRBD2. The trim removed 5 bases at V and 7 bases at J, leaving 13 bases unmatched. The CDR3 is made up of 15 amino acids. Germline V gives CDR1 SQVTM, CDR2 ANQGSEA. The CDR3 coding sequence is TGCAGCGTTTCCCGGGTCGGACTAGCTCGGAATGAGCAGTTCTTC. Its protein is CSVSRVGLARNEQFF.

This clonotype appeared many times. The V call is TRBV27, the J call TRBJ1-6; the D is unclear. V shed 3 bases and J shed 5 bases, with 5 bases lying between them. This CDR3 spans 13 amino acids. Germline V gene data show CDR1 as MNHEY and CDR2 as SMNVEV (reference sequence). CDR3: CASSFRNNSPLHF. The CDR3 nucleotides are TGTGCCAGCAGTTTCCGTAATAATTCACCCCTCCACTTT.

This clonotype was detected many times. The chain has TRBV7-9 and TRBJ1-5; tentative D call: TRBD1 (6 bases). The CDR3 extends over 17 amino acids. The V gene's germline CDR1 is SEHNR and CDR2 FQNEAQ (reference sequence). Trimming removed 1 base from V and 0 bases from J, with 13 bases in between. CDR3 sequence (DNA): TGTGCCAGCAGCTTAGATCCGCGAGGGGGTAGCAATCAGCCCCAGCATTTT. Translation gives CASSLDPRGGSNQPQHF.